The rows below give T cell receptor beta chains drawn from one sample of a study of T-cell reconstitution after alpha-beta-depleted transplantation in children. TCRdb re-derived calls from the PCR reads in MiXCR, one entry per CDR3 protein. Among some 500,000 distinct CDR3 sequences listed, approximately 30% were seen once. The input for sequencing was PBMCs from the stem cell graft donor, taken from the stem cell graft. These receptor sequences come from a human donor who donated a stem cell graft to a child with aplastic anemia. The CDR3 runs from the conserved cysteine through the conserved F or W. The D gene is left open where the match is weak. Clone size, where shown, is once, few, many, or a class for clones that have expanded.

TRBJ1-1,-,TRBV7-2,TRBD1,CASSRTGGRGSEAFF,TGTGCCAGCAGCCGAACGGGGGGCAGGGGGTCTGAAGCTTTCTTT
TRBJ2-2,few,TRBV19,TRBD2,CASSGGLGLAYTGELFF,TGTGCCAGTAGCGGAGGGCTGGGACTAGCGTACACCGGGGAGCTGTTTTTT
TRBJ1-5,few,TRBV20-1,TRBD1,CSARDRGREQPQHF,TGCAGTGCTAGGGACAGGGGGCGAGAACAGCCCCAGCATTTT
TRBJ2-3,-,TRBV11-2,TRBD2,CASSFPTSGDSTDTQYF,TGTGCCAGCAGCTTTCCGACTAGCGGCGATAGCACAGATACGCAGTATTTT
TRBJ2-3,-,TRBV9,TRBD2,CASSPRLADTDTQYF,TGTGCCAGCAGCCCACGACTAGCTGACACAGATACGCAGTATTTT
TRBJ1-2,few,TRBV12-3/TRBV12-4,-,CASSTSNYGYTF,TGTGCCAGCAGTACAAGTAACTATGGCTACACCTTC
TRBJ2-1,few,TRBV14,TRBD2,CASSQPWTSVGNEQFF,TGTGCCAGCAGCCAACCCTGGACTAGCGTGGGCAATGAGCAGTTCTTC
TRBJ2-1,few,TRBV20-1,TRBD2,CSARDQGWGGSGNEQFF,TGCAGTGCTAGAGATCAAGGCTGGGGCGGGAGCGGCAATGAGCAGTTCTTC
TRBJ2-5,-,TRBV12-3/TRBV12-4,TRBD2,CASSWTSERETQYF,TGTGCCAGCAGTTGGACTAGCGAGCGGGAGACCCAGTACTTC
TRBJ1-1,-,TRBV9,-,CASSVAPQPNTEAFF,TGTGCCAGCAGCGTAGCTCCACAGCCGAACACTGAAGCTTTCTTT
TRBJ2-2,-,TRBV15,-,CATSRGEGATNTGELFF,TGTGCCACCAGCAGGGGGGAGGGGGCAACGAACACCGGGGAGCTGTTTTTT
TRBJ1-1,few,TRBV7-9,-,CASTESAMNTEAFF,TGTGCCAGCACCGAGTCAGCCATGAACACTGAAGCTTTCTTT
TRBJ2-5,few,TRBV7-2,TRBD1,CASRLDRGQETQYF,TGTGCCAGCAGATTAGACAGGGGACAAGAGACCCAGTACTTC
TRBJ2-6,-,TRBV5-1,-,CASSLAVFSGANVLTF,TGCGCCAGCAGCTTGGCGGTATTCTCTGGGGCCAACGTCCTGACTTTC
TRBJ2-3,few,TRBV9,-,CASSVGIINTDTQYF,TGTGCCAGCAGCGTCGGGATAATAAACACAGATACGCAGTATTTT
TRBJ2-6,few,TRBV7-9,TRBD1,CASSRQGQANVLTF,TGTGCCAGCAGCCGACAGGGGCAGGCCAACGTCCTGACTTTC
TRBJ2-7,-,TRBV5-1,TRBD1,CASSLLPPGQGTYEQYF,TGCGCCAGCAGCTTGCTTCCCCCAGGACAGGGGACTTACGAGCAGTACTTC
TRBJ2-5,-,TRBV29-1,-,CSVVRVIVEEGLQETQYF,TGCAGCGTTGTAAGGGTCATCGTGGAAGAAGGACTCCAAGAGACCCAGTACTTC
TRBJ2-7,-,TRBV4-2,TRBD1,CASSDGGQGEYEQYF,TGTGCCAGCAGCGACGGAGGACAGGGAGAGTACGAGCAGTACTTC
TRBJ1-1,few,TRBV12-3/TRBV12-4,-,CASNGNGPRQAFF,TGTGCCAGCAATGGGAACGGGCCCCGTCAAGCTTTCTTT
TRBJ2-5,-,TRBV25-1,-,CASSDPIDSPGETQYF,TGTGCCAGCAGCGATCCCATAGACTCCCCGGGAGAGACCCAGTACTTC
TRBJ2-2,-,TRBV5-5,-,CASSPLSGGTAGELFF,TGTGCCAGCAGCCCACTTTCCGGGGGCACCGCAGGGGAGCTGTTTTTT
TRBJ2-3,-,TRBV20-1,-,CSLRPHGGDTQYF,TGCAGCTTAAGGCCCCACGGGGGAGATACGCAGTATTTT
TRBJ2-1,few,TRBV7-2,TRBD1,CASSQSQGAWDEQFF,TGTGCCAGCAGCCAGTCACAGGGGGCTTGGGATGAGCAGTTCTTC
TRBJ1-2,-,TRBV20-1,-,CSALRGSAYYGYTF,TGCAGTGCACTTCGAGGCAGCGCATACTATGGCTACACCTTC
TRBJ1-2,-,TRBV18,-,CASSLGPNYYGYTF,TGTGCCAGCTCACTGGGACCTAACTACTATGGCTACACCTTC
TRBJ2-6,few,TRBV4-3,TRBD1,CASSQYPRTGGLGANVLTF,TGCGCCAGCAGCCAATATCCCCGGACAGGGGGTTTAGGGGCCAACGTCCTGACTTTC
TRBJ1-5,-,TRBV6-2/TRBV6-3,-,CASSYSGTASNQPQHF,TGTGCCAGCAGTTACTCCGGGACGGCGAGCAATCAGCCCCAGCATTTT
TRBJ2-3,-,TRBV7-3,-,CASSPGRPSSRRRDTQYF,TGTGCCAGCAGCCCGGGACGCCCTAGCTCCCGGAGAAGAGATACGCAGTATTTT
TRBJ1-1,-,TRBV28,TRBD1,CASSSPGTGGRTEAFF,TGTGCCAGCAGTTCACCGGGGACAGGGGGGCGAACTGAAGCTTTCTTT
TRBJ2-7,few,TRBV13,-,CASSFFGSGYEQYF,TGTGCCAGCAGCTTTTTCGGGAGCGGCTACGAGCAGTACTTC
TRBJ1-3,-,TRBV5-6,TRBD1,CASSLRSRGSPSGNTIYF,TGTGCCAGCAGCTTGAGAAGCAGGGGGTCCCCCTCTGGAAACACCATATATTTT
TRBJ1-2,once,TRBV11-2,-,CASSLDTEEYGYTF,TGTGCCAGCAGCTTAGACACAGAGGAGTATGGCTACACCTTC
TRBJ2-2,-,TRBV5-1,TRBD2,CASAGMTSGTGELFF,TGCGCCAGCGCAGGGATGACTAGCGGGACCGGGGAGCTGTTTTTT
TRBJ1-2,-,TRBV6-5,TRBD1,CASSYRDRANYGYTF,TGTGCCAGCAGTTACCGGGACAGAGCTAACTATGGCTACACCTTC
TRBJ1-6,once,TRBV20-1,-,CSAAGMGNSPLHF,TGCAGTGCTGCAGGGATGGGTAATTCACCCCTCCACTTT
TRBJ2-1,-,TRBV7-2,-,CASSQPANEQFF,TGTGCCAGCAGTCAGCCAGCGAATGAGCAGTTCTTC
TRBJ2-3,-,TRBV12-3/TRBV12-4,-,CASGGRHTDTQYF,TGTGCCAGCGGGGGAAGACACACAGATACGCAGTATTTT
TRBJ2-1,many,TRBV27,-,CASSVSGQHNEQFF,TGTGCCAGCAGTGTTAGCGGACAACACAATGAGCAGTTCTTC
TRBJ2-1,-,TRBV6-4,-,CASSEMDEQFF,TGTGCCAGCAGTGAGATGGATGAGCAGTTCTTC
TRBJ2-3,many,TRBV20-1,-,CSARVGNAGWEAGTDTQYF,TGCAGTGCTAGAGTGGGAAACGCGGGATGGGAGGCTGGCACAGATACGCAGTATTTT
TRBJ1-1,few,TRBV5-8,-,CASSLDGTTGNTEAFF,TGTGCCAGCAGCTTGGATGGGACTACGGGAAACACTGAAGCTTTCTTT
TRBJ2-7,-,TRBV27,-,CASSSGSRAYEQYF,TGTGCCAGCAGTTCGGGCAGTCGAGCCTACGAGCAGTACTTC
TRBJ2-7,-,TRBV12-3/TRBV12-4,TRBD2,CASSLLRSSGRASYEQYF,TGTGCCAGCAGTTTACTAAGGAGTAGCGGGAGGGCGTCCTACGAGCAGTACTTC
TRBJ2-1,-,TRBV2,-,CASSDVNRGSYNEQFF,TGTGCCAGCAGTGATGTCAACCGGGGGTCCTACAATGAGCAGTTCTTC